This T cell receptor beta chain comes out of a study of shared clonotypes between healthy human individuals (dated by TCRdb to about 2020). Context from the whole study: The cohort comprised two women and a few men aged 18 to 49 years. Leukapheresis yielded between about 0.94 and 9 billion PBMCs per donor. To estimate repertoire size and how much clonotypes are shared between individuals, the study performed deep sequencing of blood TCR repertoires from roughly five healthy adults. For each donor, CD4 naive and CD4 memory were each run on three plates, CD8 naive on two plates, and CD8 memory on one plate. Libraries were prepared and TCR repertoires were sequenced by different laboratories using diverse techniques, in order to increase sequencing depth and limit assay-specific biases.

This clone was recorded once. Its antigen remains unidentified. Base quality data are lacking; no much larger clone is found one base away. Using the deep immunoSEQ assay, TCR CDR3 regions were amplified from genomic DNA by multiplex PCR. Extracted genomic DNA from each cell subset was distributed evenly across all wells of several immunoSEQ 96-well plates, and each plate was treated as a replicate. Each replicate PCR for sorted subsets received roughly 0.2 ug genomic DNA, equal to tens of thousands of T cell genomes. Purified libraries were measured with a Qubit 3.0 fluorometer, size-checked on a Bioanalyzer 2100, and measured again with the KAPA Library Quantification kit. Every immunoSEQ 96-well plate was sequenced on a separate single-read 150-cycle Illumina NextSeq 550 flow cell. Per the source publication's procedure: The immunoSEQ output contained only junctional sequences without quality scores, so filtering could not match that applied to full-length reads. To assign V/J genes and CDR3, sequences were annotated using PyIR, a Python wrapper for IgBLAST v1.9, with IMGT germline references. Reads were removed for weak V/J assignments (E-value above 1e-6), missing CDR3, stop codons, out-of-frame junctions, or ambiguous translated residues. A V3J clonotype was defined by an identical inferred V gene, J gene, and CDR3 amino acid sequence. Percentage overlap between repertoires was computed as shared unique clonotypes divided by the size of the smaller repertoire. Richness of each repertoire was evaluated using RTK rarefaction, the Chao1 estimator, and Recon v2.1 estimates of unobserved clonotypes. OLGA was used to compute generation probabilities for all TCRbeta clonotypes that the gDNA method yielded from four donors. TCRdb holds this immuneACCESS table with in-frame rearrangements only. Some clones are missing; in checked studies, unresolved V genes explain under half, and the rest has no known cause. The V and J calls and clone size are taken from that table; D and trimming were inferred from the DNA. A total of some 1,400,000 clones appear in this sample, around 95% of them only once. Roughly 1.2% of the sample is in the top ten clones.

The full study reports these points: Because the study included a small number of donors, the genetic and exposure-history diversity represented was limited. Compared with non-shared clonotypes, the clonotypes found in all four sorted-subset donors had higher generation probabilities. Only blood was sampled, and tissue TCR repertoires likely differ from those in blood. Naive subsets generally had larger estimated clonotype richness than memory subsets did. Based on pairwise subsampling, the degree of clonotype sharing among donors was expected to be affected by sequencing depth. Incomplete sequencing was indicated by rarefaction of sorted-subset datasets, despite the large sequencing depth. Roughly 5% of naive CD4, roughly 3.6% of naive CD8, about 2.1% of memory CD4, and more than 0.35% of memory CD8 clonotypes were shared across several donors.

The donors were healthy, HIV-negative adults who had no recently reported acute infections or vaccinations. All donors were Caucasian adults living in Nashville, Tennessee, USA. Magnetic negative selection was used to enrich CD4+ T cells, after which naive cells were positively selected on CD45RA and the negative fraction became the memory subset. After blood collection by leukapheresis, PBMCs were isolated using Ficoll-Histopaque density gradient centrifugation and then cryopreserved in the vapor phase of liquid nitrogen. Analytical flow cytometry was used to check the purity and quantity of each magnetically sorted T cell population. Each sorted fraction had its genomic DNA isolated and then quantified by UV absorbance on a Nanodrop 2000c. This sequence originates from a man under 40 in good health. Sequencing was carried out using naive CD4+ T cells sorted from blood. Read against the paper, the sample's cell subset or site label means: CD45RA+ positively selected.

The CDR3 here reads CASSSRGTSGPFF. The nucleotide sequence reads TGTGCCAGCAGCTCAAGAGGGACTAGCGGGCCGTTCTTC. In this chain, TRBV14 is recombined with TRBJ2-1; 12 central nucleotides agree with TRBD2. There are 13 amino acids in the CDR3, from cysteine to phenylalanine inclusive. Solely the CDR3 DNA is kept, with 39 bases framed from the first base. Trimming removed 5 bases from V and 15 bases from J; the gene matches leave 8 bases unexplained. CDR1 SGHDN and CDR2 FVKESK were looked up in the germline V gene.